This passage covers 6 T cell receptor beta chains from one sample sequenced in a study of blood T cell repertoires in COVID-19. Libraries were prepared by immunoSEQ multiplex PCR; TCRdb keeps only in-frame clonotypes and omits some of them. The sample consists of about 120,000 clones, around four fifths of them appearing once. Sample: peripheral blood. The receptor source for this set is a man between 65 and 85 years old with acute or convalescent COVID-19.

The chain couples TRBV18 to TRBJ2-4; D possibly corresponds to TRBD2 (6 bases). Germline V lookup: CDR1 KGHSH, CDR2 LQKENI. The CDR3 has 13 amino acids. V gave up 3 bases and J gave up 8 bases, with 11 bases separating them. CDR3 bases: TGTGCCAGCTCACCGGGGGGTCGAGACATTCAGTACTTC. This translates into CASSPGGRDIQYF.

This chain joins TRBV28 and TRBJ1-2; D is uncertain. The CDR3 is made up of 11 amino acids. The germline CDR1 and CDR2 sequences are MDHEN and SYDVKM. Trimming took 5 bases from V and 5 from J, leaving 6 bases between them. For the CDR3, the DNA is TGTGCCAGCAGTGGACTTTATGGCTACACCTTC. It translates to CASSGLYGYTF.

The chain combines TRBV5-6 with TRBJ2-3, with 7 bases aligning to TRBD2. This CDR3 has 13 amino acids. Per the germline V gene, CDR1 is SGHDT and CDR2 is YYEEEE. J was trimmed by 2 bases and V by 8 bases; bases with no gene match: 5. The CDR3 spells CASRRGNTDTQYF. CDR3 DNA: TGTGCCAGTCGGCGGGGGAACACAGATACGCAGTATTTT.

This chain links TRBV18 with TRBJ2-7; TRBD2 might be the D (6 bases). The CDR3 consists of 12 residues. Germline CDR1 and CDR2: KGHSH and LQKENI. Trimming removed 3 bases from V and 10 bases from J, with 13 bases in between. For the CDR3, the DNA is TGTGCCAGCTCACCTGGGACTGGGGGTCAGTACTTC. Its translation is CASSPGTGGQYF.

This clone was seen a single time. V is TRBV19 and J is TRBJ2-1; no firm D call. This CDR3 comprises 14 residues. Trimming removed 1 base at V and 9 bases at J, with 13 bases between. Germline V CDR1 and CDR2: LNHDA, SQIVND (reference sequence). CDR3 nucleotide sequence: TGTGCCAGTAGTATAGCCGGGTCCATCGGTGAGCAGTTCTTC. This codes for CASSIAGSIGEQFF.

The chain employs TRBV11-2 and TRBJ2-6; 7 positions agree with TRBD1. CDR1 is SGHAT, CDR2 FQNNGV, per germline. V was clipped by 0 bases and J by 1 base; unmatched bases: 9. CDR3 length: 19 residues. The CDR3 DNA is TGTGCCAGCAGCTTAGATTCGACAGGGCGGTTGTCTGGGGCCAACGTCCTGACTTTC. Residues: CASSLDSTGRLSGANVLTF.